The clone carrying this T cell receptor beta chain turned up a few times. Its target is unknown. This entry comes from a study of T cell clones after liver transplantation. Across the whole study: In this trial, immunosuppression withdrawal was attempted within 2 years of liver transplant. HCV positivity affected three of eight recipients; the rest lacked autoimmune or viral indications.

Assay used: immunoSEQ multiplex PCR; TCRdb lists only in-frame clones, some missing. Of some 110,000 clones in the sample, 90% were seen once. This CDR3 spans 16 amino acids. The germline CDR1 and CDR2 sequences are SGHNT and YENEEA. With 1 base clipped from V and 6 bases from J, the junction kept 10 bases outside the gene matches. General study findings and limits: Compared with third party-reactive sequences, donor-reactive ones declined more, independent of withdrawal success.

The receptor was isolated from a human patient who received a liver transplant. A subset of T cells may come from the graft donor. The chain links TRBV11-3 to TRBJ1-1, with 8 bases fitting TRBD1. Sequenced here: CD4+ T cells from blood, sampled 12 months after liver transplant. The CDR3 DNA is TGTGCCAGCAGCTTAGCCCAGGGGGCCGTTAAGGCTGAAGCTTTCTTT. It specifies CASSLAQGAVKAEAFF.